A selection of T cell receptor beta chains follows, all from one sample in a study of long-term antiretroviral therapy in people with HIV. Measured with immunoSEQ multiplex PCR; TCRdb has only the in-frame clones, and not every one. The data show 34,000 or so clones, approximately 85% seen once. The sample in question was unsorted PBMCs, obtained approximately 3.3 years after starting antiretroviral therapy. These receptors all stem from a man younger than 30 with HIV. Both conserved end residues are part of each CDR3.

V,J,CDR3
TRBV9,TRBJ1-6,CASSVEKMETGHRNSPLHF
TRBV11-2,TRBJ2-7,CASSLTDRAYEQYF
TRBV7-3,TRBJ1-1,CASSQRAPDRGPTEAFF
TRBV19,TRBJ2-1,CASRLAGGGQFF
TRBV7-9,TRBJ1-1,CASSPQRATEAFF
TRBV12-5,TRBJ2-2,CASGPGGGSGNTGELFF
TRBV5-1,TRBJ2-7,CASSLTEFYEQYF
TRBV6-1,TRBJ2-7,CASKFADRGDEQYF
TRBV19,TRBJ1-3,CASSIGSGNTIYF
TRBV18,TRBJ1-2,CASSLGETGGYGYTF
TRBV5-4,TRBJ1-4,CASSSRGRNEKLFF
TRBV15,TRBJ1-1,CATSRDRTPNTEAFF
TRBV28,TRBJ1-2,CASSLFPGPKGGPNYGYTF
TRBV27,TRBJ2-6,CASTRGGFGANVLTF
TRBV11-2,TRBJ2-7,CASSLSPGSYEQYF
TRBV10-3,TRBJ2-5,CAISESVVPKRNLQETQYF
TRBV7-9,TRBJ1-4,CASSLAGQRTNEKLFF
TRBV5-4,TRBJ1-4,CASSQDATNEKLFF
TRBV5-1,TRBJ1-1,CASSFGTGYTEAFF
TRBV6-5,TRBJ1-2,CASSYSVGGLSSGYTF
TRBV29-1,TRBJ2-1,CSAEPDGSSYNEQFF
TRBV7-2,TRBJ2-7,CASSSGTATVDEQYF
TRBV6-4,TRBJ2-2,CASSDLLWSTAGELFF
TRBV27,TRBJ2-1,CASSLQGYNEQFF
TRBV19,TRBJ2-1,CASSPSGNEQFF
TRBV7-9,TRBJ2-3,CASSLAGRTDTQYF
TRBV14,TRBJ2-1,CASSQGDSLYNEQFF
TRBV28,TRBJ1-5,CASSSTWWGKSNQPQHF
TRBV27,TRBJ2-1,CASSFLGSYNEQFF
TRBV28,TRBJ2-7,CASSLRSGPLSSSYEQYF
TRBV2,TRBJ2-7,CASSPGPVSNEQYF
TRBV5-5,TRBJ1-4,CASSFGGGNEKLFF
TRBV11-2,TRBJ2-7,CASLELQGSYEQYF
TRBV5-6,TRBJ2-2,CASSLGEFGGELFF
TRBV28,TRBJ1-5,CASSRYRGGNQPQHF
TRBV7-6,TRBJ2-5,CASSTRQGEIQETQYF
TRBV9,TRBJ2-2,CASSPRGFGELFF
TRBV11-3,TRBJ2-1,CASSLGYALTYNEQFF
TRBV2,TRBJ1-2,CASKTNRNGVGYTF
TRBV28,TRBJ2-5,CASSNSDRVGETQYF
TRBV6-1,TRBJ2-7,CASSEGYEQYF
TRBV7-9,TRBJ1-1,CASSLSVNTEAFF
TRBV5-1,TRBJ2-2,CASSLGQRTSGRWENTGELFF
TRBV7-9,TRBJ2-4,CASSLEGRRGDLAKNIQYF
TRBV28,TRBJ2-7,CASSLVDTNYEQYF
TRBV15,TRBJ2-7,CATSTAGVSYEQYF
TRBV5-1,TRBJ2-7,CASRTGGPGYEQYF
TRBV6-5,TRBJ1-1,CASSYAYRLGDTEAFF
TRBV4-1,TRBJ1-1,CASSQQGDTEAFF
TRBV5-5,TRBJ1-4,CASTHGGGGEKLFF
TRBV6-5,TRBJ2-7,CASRPAGSYEQYF
TRBV5-6,TRBJ2-7,CASTIRLTGVYEQYF
TRBV6-1,TRBJ1-1,CASSENKEFVPEAFF
TRBV7-9,TRBJ2-3,CASSLAMREGRDTQYF
TRBV9,TRBJ2-7,CASSNNREDSYEQYF
TRBV5-1,TRBJ1-2,CASSLSQGAHGYTF
TRBV5-4,TRBJ2-7,CASSSRDRPIYEQYF
TRBV14,TRBJ2-1,CASSQEMASGRAYNEQFF
TRBV18,TRBJ2-2,CASSLDRVTGELFF